This T cell receptor (beta chain) was identified during a study of T cell repertoires in cytomegalovirus infection. About the research overall: Indications of both CMV infection and matching HLA type were provided by public TCR beta signatures.

Study-wide points: In two of eight donors, the top clonotype was HLA-C-restricted CMV-specific.

Concerning this clonotype: Its antigen remains unidentified.

One entry per CDR3 protein, called by TCRdb with MiXCR from the reads. Here the sample spans fewer than 200,000 distinct CDR3 sequences, approximately 9.6% being singletons. The CDR3 runs 15 residues. In germline, CDR1 is DFQATT, CDR2 SNEGSKA (reference sequence). Trimming stripped 1 base from V and 6 bases from J, with 17 bases between. The V call is TRBV20-1, the J call TRBJ2-3; D might be TRBD1 (6 bases). The clonotype originates from a human donor in good health (CMV status not recorded). Some clones in this sample may be carry-over from other donors' samples. Sequenced material: PBMCs. Here the CDR3 reads CSARGQALPVDTQYF. The CDR3 region has the DNA TGCAGTGCTAGAGGACAGGCCCTCCCAGTGGATACGCAGTATTTT.